The 14 T cell receptor beta chains below come from one sample, sequenced in a study of CD8 T cells in Susac syndrome. 0.5 to 1 ug RNA was reverse transcribed with random hexamers. TCRdb processed the immunoSEQ multiplex PCR reads anew with MiXCR; each CDR3 protein has one entry. The sample consists of 65,000 to 90,000 distinct CDR3 sequences, about 95% of them appearing once. The sequenced sample consisted of CD8+ T cells from PBMCs. The receptors were sampled from a human donor with multiple sclerosis.

The chain employs TRBV9 and TRBJ1-1, with D maybe TRBD1 (6 bases). Trimming took off 1 base at V and 6 bases at J, with 13 bases between the two ends. Germline V CDR1 and CDR2: SGDLS, YYNGEE. The CDR3 has 14 residues. Written as DNA, the CDR3 is TGTGCCAGCAGCGTACCCCTAGGGGGTCCTGAAGCTTTCTTT. Its translation is CASSVPLGGPEAFF.

The chain carries TRBV7-3 and TRBJ2-7, with D tentatively TRBD1 (6 bases). This CDR3 comprises 16 residues. V gave up 5 bases and J gave up 0 bases, with 17 bases separating them. Looked up from germline, CDR1 is SGHTA and CDR2 is FQGTGA. In DNA, the CDR3 is TGTGCCAGCAGCCTCCAGGGGACGGCCCGCTCCTACGAGCAGTACTTC. Protein product: CASSLQGTARSYEQYF. The full variable domain, its missing parts supplied by reference TRBV7-3 and TRBJ2-7, is GAGVSQTPSNKVTEKGKYVELRCDPISGHTALYWYRQSLGQGPEFLIYFQGTGAADDSGLPNDRFFAVRPEGSVSTLKIQRTERGDSAVYLCASSLQGTARSYEQYFGPGTRLTVT.

The gene calls are TRBV2 and TRBJ1-4; TRBD1 might be the D (5 bases). CDR1 is SNHLY, CDR2 FYNNEI, per germline. The CDR3 has 15 residues. The V end lost 7 bases, the J end lost 7 bases, and 19 bases lay between the germline ends. The CDR3 bases are TGTGCCAGCAATCGGCCCCCTGGGGGGGTTGAAAAACTGTTTTTT. Encoded protein: CASNRPPGGVEKLFF.

The rearrangement joins TRBV7-9 to TRBJ2-5; TRBD2 matches 9 bases. Trimming cost V 4 bases and J 3 bases; bases outside gene matches: 9. The germline V gene encodes CDR1 SEHNR and CDR2 FQNEAQ (reference sequence). There are 16 residues in the CDR3. The CDR3: CASSSPRLADKETQYF. The CDR3 DNA reads TGTGCCAGCAGCTCCCCCCGACTAGCGGATAAAGAGACCCAGTACTTC.

Of note for this clonotype: The junction shows a germline mismatch at one end, possibly a read error. The rearrangement joins TRBV30 to TRBJ2-6; possibly TRBD1 for D (6 bases). The CDR3 has 16 amino acids. Germline V gives CDR1 GTSNPN, CDR2 SVGIG (reference sequence). The DNA of the CDR3 is TGTGCCTGTTTTAAGCAGGGGTTTTCCGGGGCCAACGTCCTTACTTTC. Translated: CACFKQGFSGANVLTF. The full variable domain, in which reference TRBV30 and TRBJ2-6 provide the parts outside the CDR3, is SQTIHQWPATLVQPVGSPLSLECTVEGTSNPNLYWYRQAAGRGLQLLFYSVGIGQISSEVPQNLSASRPQDRQFILSSKKLLLSDSGFYLCACFKQGFSGANVLTFGAGSRLTVL.

The chain links TRBV29-1 to TRBJ2-5, with D perhaps being TRBD1 or TRBD2 (5 bases each). CDR3 length equals 14 residues. Germline V gene lookup returns CDR1 SQVTM and CDR2 ANQGSEA. V lost 6 bases and J 5 bases, leaving 19 bases between the germline ends. CDR3 DNA: TGCAGCGTGCAGCGCGTCGGGGACGAGGAGACCCAGTACTTC. It codes for CSVQRVGDEETQYF.

This sequence joins TRBV4-3 and TRBJ1-6; 9 positions match TRBD1. V dropped 4 bases and J dropped 8; count of bases not matched to a gene: 15. The length of the CDR3 is 18 residues. Germline-derived CDR1 and CDR2 are LGHNA and YSLEER. The CDR3 DNA reads as TGCGCCAGCAGCCTAGACTCTCCCGGGACAGGGAGGCATTCACCCCTCCACTTT. Protein sequence: CASSLDSPGTGRHSPLHF.

In its sample, this clonotype was seen a few times. The CDR3 DNA reads as TGCAGCGTTGACGGGGCGGGGAATACCTACGAGCAGTACTTC. This translates into CSVDGAGNTYEQYF. The chain combines TRBV29-1 with TRBJ2-7; possibly TRBD2 for D (6 bases). Germline loops: CDR1 SQVTM, CDR2 ANQGSEA. V was clipped by 3 bases and J by 2 bases, with 14 bases between them. The CDR3 is 14 residues long.

For this clonotype: One end of the junction is discordant with germline, which a read error may explain. The chain links TRBV6-6 to TRBJ1-6; D is unclear. Per germline, CDR1 MNHNY and CDR2 SVGAGI (reference sequence). CDR3 length: 11 residues. CDR3 protein: CASNFNSPLHF. CDR3 DNA sequence: TGTGCCAGCAACTTCAATTCCCCCCTCCACTTT.

The chain joins TRBV6-5 to TRBJ1-1, with 10 nucleotides matching TRBD1. Germline V gene sequence: CDR1 MNHEY, CDR2 SVGAGI. There are 14 residues in the CDR3. Germline trimming cut 4 bases from V and 6 bases from J; bases unmatched to any gene: 5. Written as DNA, the CDR3 is TGTGCCAGCAGTTCGACAGGGGGCGAATCTGAAGCTTTCTTT. Amino acids: CASSSTGGESEAFF.

CDR3: CASSLGDRGGEKLFF. CDR3 in DNA: TGTGCCAGCAGCTTAGGAGACAGGGGTGGGGAAAAACTGTTTTTT. The chain carries TRBV11-2 and TRBJ1-4, with TRBD1 identical over 8 bases. V was pared by 1 base and J by 8 bases, with 6 bases of the junction left unmatched. The CDR3 is made up of 15 amino acids. Germline V gene sequence: CDR1 SGHAT, CDR2 FQNNGV.

The chain links TRBV29-1 to TRBJ2-6, with 7 bases aligning to TRBD2. This CDR3 has 13 amino acids. With V trimmed by 6 bases and J by 2 bases, 1 base remained unmatched. Germline assignment: CDR1 SQVTM and CDR2 ANQGSEA. As DNA, the CDR3 is TGCAGCGTACGGGGGGCTGGGGCCAACGTCCTGACTTTC. This sequence encodes CSVRGAGANVLTF.

The chain recombines TRBV18 with TRBJ1-1, with TRBD1 identical over 8 bases. The CDR3 length is 11 residues. The V gene's germline CDR1 is KGHSH and CDR2 LQKENI. The V segment lost 3 bases and the J segment 11 bases; nucleotides outside the gene matches: 2. The CDR3, as DNA: TGTGCCAGCTCACCGGACAGGGTTGCTTTCTTT. Amino acids: CASSPDRVAFF. The whole variable domain, filled in from reference TRBV18 and TRBJ1-1, reads NAGVMQNPRHLVRRRGQEARLRCSPMKGHSHVYWYRQLPEEGLKFMVYLQKENIIDESGMPKERFSAEFPKEGPSILRIQQVVRGDSAAYFCASSPDRVAFFGQGTRLTVV.

The CDR3 DNA sequence: TGTGCCAGCAGCCTTATTTGGGAAACGAACACCGGGGAGCTGTTTTTT. Amino acids: CASSLIWETNTGELFF. The chain has TRBV7-8 and TRBJ2-2; D call uncertain. CDR3 size: 16 residues. Germline values: CDR1 SGHVS, CDR2 FQNEAQ. Trimming shortened V by 5 bases and J by 0 bases, and 13 bases separated the two germline ends.